Below, one T cell receptor beta chain is given with its context. The data were taken from a study of T and B cells in COVID-19 patients. Multiplex PCR with BIOMED2 TRB-A/B primer pools amplified TRB rearrangements. One entry per CDR3 protein, called by TCRdb with MiXCR from the multiplex PCR reads. Seen here are 15,000 or so distinct CDR3 sequences, about 28% observed once, and the top ten hold under 7.5%. From blood, roughly 220-550 ng of genomic DNA served as TRB template. The material sequenced was blood. The receptor's source is a human donor who had recovered from COVID-19.

The CDR3, as DNA: TGTGCCAGTAGAGGGAAGACTAGCGGCGGTGAGCAGTTCTTC. Its translation is CASRGKTSGGEQFF. The genes are TRBV19 and TRBJ2-1; 9 bases match TRBD2. V lost 6 bases, J lost 9 bases, and 9 bases stayed unmatched. Per germline, CDR1 LNHDA and CDR2 SQIVND (reference sequence). The CDR3 is made up of 14 amino acids.